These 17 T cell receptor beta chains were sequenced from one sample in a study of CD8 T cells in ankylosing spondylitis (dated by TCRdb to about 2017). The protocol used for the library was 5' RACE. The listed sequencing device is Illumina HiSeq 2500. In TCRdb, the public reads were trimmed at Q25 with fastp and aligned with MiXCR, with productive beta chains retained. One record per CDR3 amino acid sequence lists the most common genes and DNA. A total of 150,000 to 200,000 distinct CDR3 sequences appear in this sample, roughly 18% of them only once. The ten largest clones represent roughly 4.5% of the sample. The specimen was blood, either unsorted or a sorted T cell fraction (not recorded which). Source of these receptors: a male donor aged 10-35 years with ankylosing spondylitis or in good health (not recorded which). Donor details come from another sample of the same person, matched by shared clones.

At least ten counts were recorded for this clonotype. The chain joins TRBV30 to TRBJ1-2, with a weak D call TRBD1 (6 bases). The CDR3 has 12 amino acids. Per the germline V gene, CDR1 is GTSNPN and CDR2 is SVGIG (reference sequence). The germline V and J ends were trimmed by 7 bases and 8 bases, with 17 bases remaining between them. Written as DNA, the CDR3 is TGTGCCTTGGTTGGGGGCGCGAAGGGCTACACCTTC. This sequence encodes CALVGGAKGYTF.

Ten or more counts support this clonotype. CDR3 DNA sequence: TGTGCCAGCAGCCCCCTAGGGTCGACCCGGGCAACCTACGAGCAGTACTTC. Residues: CASSPLGSTRATYEQYF. This chain joins TRBV7-2 and TRBJ2-7; no definite D call. Germline CDR1 reads SGHTA; CDR2 reads FQGNSA. The CDR3 has 17 amino acids. Trimming left V 5 bases short and J 2 bases short, with 22 bases between. Together with reference TRBV7-2 and TRBJ2-7, the CDR3 gives the full variable domain: GAGVSQSPSNKVTEKGKDVELRCDPISGHTALYWYRQSLGQGLEFLIYFQGNSAPDKSGLPSDRFSAERTGGSVSTLTIQRTQQEDSAVYLCASSPLGSTRATYEQYFGPGTRLTVT.

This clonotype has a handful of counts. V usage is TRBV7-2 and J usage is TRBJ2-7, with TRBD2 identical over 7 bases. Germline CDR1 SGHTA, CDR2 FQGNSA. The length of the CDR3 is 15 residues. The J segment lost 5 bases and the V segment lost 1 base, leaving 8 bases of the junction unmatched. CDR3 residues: CASSLGPKRENEQYF. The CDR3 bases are TGTGCCAGCAGCTTAGGCCCCAAGCGGGAAAACGAGCAGTACTTC.

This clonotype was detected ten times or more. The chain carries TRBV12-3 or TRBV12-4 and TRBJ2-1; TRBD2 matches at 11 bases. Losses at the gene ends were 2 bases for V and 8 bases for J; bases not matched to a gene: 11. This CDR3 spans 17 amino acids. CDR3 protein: CASSLTNSGRASDEQFF. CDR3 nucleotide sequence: TGTGCCAGCAGTTTAACCAATAGCGGGAGGGCCTCGGATGAGCAGTTCTTC.

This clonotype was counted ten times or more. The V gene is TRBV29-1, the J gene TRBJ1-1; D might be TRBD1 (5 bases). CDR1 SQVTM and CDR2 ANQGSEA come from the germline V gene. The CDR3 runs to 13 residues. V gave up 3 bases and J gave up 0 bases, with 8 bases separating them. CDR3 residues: CSVEGLMNTEAFF. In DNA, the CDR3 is TGCAGCGTTGAGGGACTGATGAACACTGAAGCTTTCTTT.

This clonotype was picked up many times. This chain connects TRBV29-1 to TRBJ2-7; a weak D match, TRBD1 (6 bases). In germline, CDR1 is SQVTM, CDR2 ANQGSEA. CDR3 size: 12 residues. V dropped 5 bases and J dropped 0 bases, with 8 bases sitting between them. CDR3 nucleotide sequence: TGCAGCGTTAAGGGGGACTCCTACGAGCAGTACTTC. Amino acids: CSVKGDSYEQYF.

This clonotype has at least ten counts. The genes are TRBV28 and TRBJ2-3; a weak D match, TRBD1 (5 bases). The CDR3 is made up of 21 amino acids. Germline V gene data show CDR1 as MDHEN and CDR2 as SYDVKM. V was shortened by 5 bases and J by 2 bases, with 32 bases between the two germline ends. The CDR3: CASSRYFGRANAKEFTDTQYF. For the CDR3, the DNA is TGTGCCAGCAGTAGGTATTTCGGCAGGGCTAACGCAAAAGAATTCACAGATACGCAGTATTTT.

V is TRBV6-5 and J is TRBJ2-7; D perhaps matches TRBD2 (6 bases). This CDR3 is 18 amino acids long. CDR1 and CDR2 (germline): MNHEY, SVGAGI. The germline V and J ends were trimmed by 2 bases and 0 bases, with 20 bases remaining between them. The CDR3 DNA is TGTGCCAGCAGTTACCTCGATGGACCCGGGAGCCCCTCCTACGAGCAGTACTTC. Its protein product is CASSYLDGPGSPSYEQYF.

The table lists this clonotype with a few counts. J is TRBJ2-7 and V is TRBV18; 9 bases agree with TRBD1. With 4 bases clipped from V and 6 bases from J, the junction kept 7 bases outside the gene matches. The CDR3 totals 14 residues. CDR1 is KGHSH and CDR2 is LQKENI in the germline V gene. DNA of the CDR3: TGTGCCAGCTCACATCTGGACAGGGGCTCCGAGCAGTACTTC. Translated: CASSHLDRGSEQYF. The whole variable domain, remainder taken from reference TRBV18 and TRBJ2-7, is NAGVMQNPRHLVRRRGQEARLRCSPMKGHSHVYWYRQLPEEGLKFMVYLQKENIIDESGMPKERFSAEFPKEGPSILRIQQVVRGDSAAYFCASSHLDRGSEQYFGPGTRLTVT.

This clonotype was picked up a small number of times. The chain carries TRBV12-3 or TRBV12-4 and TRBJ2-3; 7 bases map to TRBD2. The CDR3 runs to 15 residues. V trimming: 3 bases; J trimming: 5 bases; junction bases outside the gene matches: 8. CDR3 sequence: CASSLGQRDVDTQYF. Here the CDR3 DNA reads TGTGCCAGCAGTTTGGGCCAGCGGGATGTAGATACGCAGTATTTT.

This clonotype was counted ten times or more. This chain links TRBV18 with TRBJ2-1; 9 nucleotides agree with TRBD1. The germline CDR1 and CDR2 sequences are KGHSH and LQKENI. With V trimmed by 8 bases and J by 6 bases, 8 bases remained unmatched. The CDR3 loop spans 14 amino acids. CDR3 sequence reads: CASRTGAMPNEQFF. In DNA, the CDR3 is TGTGCCAGCCGGACAGGGGCGATGCCCAATGAGCAGTTCTTC. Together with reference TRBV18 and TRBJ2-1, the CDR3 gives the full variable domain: NAGVMQNPRHLVRRRGQEARLRCSPMKGHSHVYWYRQLPEEGLKFMVYLQKENIIDESGMPKERFSAEFPKEGPSILRIQQVVRGDSAAYFCASRTGAMPNEQFFGPGTRLTVL.

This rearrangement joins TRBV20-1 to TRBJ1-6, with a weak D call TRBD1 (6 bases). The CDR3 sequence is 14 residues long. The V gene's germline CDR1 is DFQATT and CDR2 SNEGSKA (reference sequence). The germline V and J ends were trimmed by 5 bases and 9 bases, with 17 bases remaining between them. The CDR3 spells CSAAREGGGSPLHF. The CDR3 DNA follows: TGCAGTGCTGCTCGGGAGGGAGGGGGTTCACCCCTCCACTTT.

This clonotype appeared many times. The CDR3 nucleotides read TGTGCCAGCAGCCAAGACCTAGCGGGGGTTTCCTACGAGCAGTACTTC. Translated, it gives CASSQDLAGVSYEQYF. V is TRBV4-2 and J is TRBJ2-7; 10 bases are a match to TRBD2. The CDR3 contains 16 residues. Germline V CDR1 and CDR2: LGHNA, YNFKEQ. J lost 1 base, V lost 0 bases, and 3 bases had no gene match.

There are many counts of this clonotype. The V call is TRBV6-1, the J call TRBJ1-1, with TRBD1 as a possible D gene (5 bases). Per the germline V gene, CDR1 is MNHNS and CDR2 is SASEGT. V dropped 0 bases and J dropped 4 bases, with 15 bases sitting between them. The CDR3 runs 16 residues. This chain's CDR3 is CASSEAGGRVATEAFF. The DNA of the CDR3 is TGTGCCAGCAGTGAAGCAGGCGGCAGGGTTGCCACTGAAGCTTTCTTT.

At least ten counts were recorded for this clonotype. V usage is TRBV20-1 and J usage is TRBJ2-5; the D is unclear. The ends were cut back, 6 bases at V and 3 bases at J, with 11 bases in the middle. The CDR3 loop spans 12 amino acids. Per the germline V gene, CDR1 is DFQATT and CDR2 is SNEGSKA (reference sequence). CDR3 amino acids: CSAPGFEETQYF. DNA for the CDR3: TGCAGTGCCCCAGGATTCGAAGAGACCCAGTACTTC.

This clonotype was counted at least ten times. CDR3 residues: CASSLSLGETQYF. The CDR3 DNA reads as TGCGCCAGCAGCTTGTCTTTGGGCGAGACCCAGTACTTC. The chain joins TRBV5-1 to TRBJ2-5; no clear D gene. CDR3 length equals 13 residues. CDR1 is SGHRS, CDR2 YFSETQ, per germline. V shed 1 base and J shed 5 bases, with 9 bases lying between them. The variable domain in full, with the rest retrieved from reference TRBV5-1 and TRBJ2-5, is KAGVTQTPRYLIKTRGQQVTLSCSPISGHRSVSWYQQTPGQGLQFLFEYFSETQRNKGNFPGRFSGRQFSNSRSEMNVSTLELGDSALYLCASSLSLGETQYFGPGTRLLVL.

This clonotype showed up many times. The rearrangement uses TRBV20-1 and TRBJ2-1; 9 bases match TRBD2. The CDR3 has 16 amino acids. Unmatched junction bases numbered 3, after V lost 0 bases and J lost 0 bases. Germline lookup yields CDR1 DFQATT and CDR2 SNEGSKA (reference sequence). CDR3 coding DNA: TGCAGTGCTAGAGATTCGCGGGAGGGCTCCTACAATGAGCAGTTCTTC. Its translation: CSARDSREGSYNEQFF.